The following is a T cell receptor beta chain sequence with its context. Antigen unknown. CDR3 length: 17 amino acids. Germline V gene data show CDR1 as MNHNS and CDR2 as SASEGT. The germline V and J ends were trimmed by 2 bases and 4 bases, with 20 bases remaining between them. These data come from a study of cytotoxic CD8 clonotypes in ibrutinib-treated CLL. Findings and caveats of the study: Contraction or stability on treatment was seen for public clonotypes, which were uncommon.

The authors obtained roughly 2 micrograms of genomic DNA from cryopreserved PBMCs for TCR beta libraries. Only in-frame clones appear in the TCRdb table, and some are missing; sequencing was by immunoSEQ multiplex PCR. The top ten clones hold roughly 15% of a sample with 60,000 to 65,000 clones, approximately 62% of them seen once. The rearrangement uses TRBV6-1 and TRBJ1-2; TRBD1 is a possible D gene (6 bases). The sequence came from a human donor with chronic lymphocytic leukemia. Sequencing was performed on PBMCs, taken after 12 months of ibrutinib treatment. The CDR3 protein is CASSEWGAAGLGYGYTF. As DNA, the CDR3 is TGTGCCAGCAGTGAATGGGGGGCGGCGGGGCTTGGCTATGGCTACACCTTC.